A selection of T cell receptor beta chains follows, all from one sample in a study of T cells in Graves' hyperthyroidism and ophthalmopathy. Each CDR3 protein gets one entry after TCRdb re-called the multiplex PCR reads with MiXCR. The sample includes roughly 500,000 distinct CDR3 sequences, 46% of them seen just once. Specimen: peripheral blood or thyroid tissue (not recorded which). The receptors come from an adult woman with Graves' disease, either hyperthyroidism or ophthalmopathy (not recorded which). Each CDR3 is given with its conserved first and last residue. Each record gives: D gene, J gene, V gene, clone size, CDR3 DNA, CDR3 protein. D genes are given only for firm matches. Not every row has a clone size; where given, it reads once, few, many or a size class.

d_call: -
j_call: TRBJ1-5
v_call: TRBV10-3
clone_size: -
cdr3_nt: TGTGCCAGCAGTGAGTCGACATTGCGGGGGAGTCAGCCCCAGCATTTT
cdr3_aa: CASSESTLRGSQPQHF

d_call: TRBD1
j_call: TRBJ1-2
v_call: TRBV7-3
clone_size: many
cdr3_nt: TGTGCCAGCAGCTTACGTCAGGGGGGCTATGGCTACACCTTC
cdr3_aa: CASSLRQGGYGYTF

d_call: -
j_call: TRBJ2-5
v_call: TRBV2
clone_size: -
cdr3_nt: TGTGCCAGCAGTGATGGTATAGGCGGGGCAAGGACCCAGTACTTC
cdr3_aa: CASSDGIGGARTQYF

d_call: -
j_call: TRBJ1-5
v_call: TRBV7-9
clone_size: few
cdr3_nt: TGTGCCAGCAGCCTCGGACTAGCGGGAGGGCACTACGAGCATTTT
cdr3_aa: CASSLGLAGGHYEHF

d_call: -
j_call: TRBJ1-1
v_call: TRBV11-2
clone_size: -
cdr3_nt: TGTGCCAGCAGCTTAACCCCGGACCCAAGACAGGAGGAAGCTTTCTTT
cdr3_aa: CASSLTPDPRQEEAFF

d_call: -
j_call: TRBJ1-6
v_call: TRBV5-1
clone_size: many
cdr3_nt: TGCGCCAGCAGCTTGGACTGGAGTGAGGATTCACCCCTCCACTTT
cdr3_aa: CASSLDWSEDSPLHF

d_call: TRBD2
j_call: TRBJ2-5
v_call: TRBV7-2
clone_size: -
cdr3_nt: TGTGCCAGCAGCTTAGTTGCCGGGACTAGCGGGGGCCAAGAGACCCAGTACTTC
cdr3_aa: CASSLVAGTSGGQETQYF

d_call: TRBD1
j_call: TRBJ1-1
v_call: TRBV20-1
clone_size: -
cdr3_nt: TGCAGTGCTAGAACTACAGGGGGCGCCCGGAACACTGAAGCTTTCTTT
cdr3_aa: CSARTTGGARNTEAFF

d_call: TRBD2
j_call: TRBJ2-7
v_call: TRBV20-1
clone_size: many
cdr3_nt: TGCAGTGCTAGAAAAACCCAGCGGGATAAGCAGTACTTC
cdr3_aa: CSARKTQRDKQYF

d_call: -
j_call: TRBJ1-1
v_call: TRBV12-3/TRBV12-4
clone_size: many
cdr3_nt: TGTGCCAGCAGTTTCGGGGCGGTGGTTGAAGCTTTCTTT
cdr3_aa: CASSFGAVVEAFF

d_call: -
j_call: TRBJ2-5
v_call: TRBV10-1
clone_size: few
cdr3_nt: TGCGCCAGCAGTGAGTTTAACAGCCAAGAGACCCAGTACTTC
cdr3_aa: CASSEFNSQETQYF

d_call: -
j_call: TRBJ2-2
v_call: TRBV6-5
clone_size: many
cdr3_nt: TGTGCCAGCAGTCCCGAGGCGGCCGGGGAGCTGTTTTTT
cdr3_aa: CASSPEAAGELFF

d_call: -
j_call: TRBJ1-1
v_call: TRBV7-2
clone_size: many
cdr3_nt: TGTGCCAGCAGCCCCCGGATTTTGTATGAAGCTTTCTTT
cdr3_aa: CASSPRILYEAFF

d_call: -
j_call: TRBJ2-3
v_call: TRBV4-1
clone_size: few
cdr3_nt: TGCGCCAGCAGCCAAGAAACGGATACGCAGTATTTT
cdr3_aa: CASSQETDTQYF

d_call: -
j_call: TRBJ1-5
v_call: TRBV4-1
clone_size: -
cdr3_nt: TGCGCCAGCAGCCAAGCTTTATTCCGAGGGGAACGGGGTCAGCCCCAGCATTTT
cdr3_aa: CASSQALFRGERGQPQHF

d_call: TRBD1
j_call: TRBJ2-7
v_call: TRBV20-1
clone_size: -
cdr3_nt: TGCAGTGCTAGGACAGGGGGCAGCTCCTACGAGCAGTACTTC
cdr3_aa: CSARTGGSSYEQYF

d_call: TRBD2
j_call: TRBJ2-7
v_call: TRBV10-3
clone_size: -
cdr3_nt: TGTGCCACCTCTGGCGGCCAGCTAGCGGGATTTTCCTACGAGCAGTACTTC
cdr3_aa: CATSGGQLAGFSYEQYF

d_call: TRBD2
j_call: TRBJ2-1
v_call: TRBV7-6
clone_size: -
cdr3_nt: TGTGCCAGCAGCGCCGGGACTAGTTGGTATGAGCAGTTCTTC
cdr3_aa: CASSAGTSWYEQFF

d_call: TRBD2
j_call: TRBJ2-7
v_call: TRBV10-1
clone_size: -
cdr3_nt: TGCGCCAGCAGTCGAGCGGGAGGTGGCACCTACGGGCAGTACTTC
cdr3_aa: CASSRAGGGTYGQYF

d_call: TRBD1
j_call: TRBJ2-5
v_call: TRBV5-6
clone_size: many
cdr3_nt: TGTGCCAGCAGCTTGGAGCCCTGGACAGGCCGAGAGACCCAGTACTTC
cdr3_aa: CASSLEPWTGRETQYF

d_call: -
j_call: TRBJ1-4
v_call: TRBV20-1
clone_size: -
cdr3_nt: TGCAGTGCTAGAGATTGGAAAAATGAAAAACTGTTTTTT
cdr3_aa: CSARDWKNEKLFF

d_call: TRBD2
j_call: TRBJ2-5
v_call: TRBV4-1
clone_size: many
cdr3_nt: TGCGCCAGCAGCCAACTCGCGGGGGGTCTCGGGGCAGAGACCCAGTACTTC
cdr3_aa: CASSQLAGGLGAETQYF

d_call: -
j_call: TRBJ1-3
v_call: TRBV29-1
clone_size: many
cdr3_nt: TGCAGCGCCCTAAAGGATGGGGTGTCAGGAAACACCATATATTTT
cdr3_aa: CSALKDGVSGNTIYF

d_call: TRBD1
j_call: TRBJ2-7
v_call: TRBV7-2
clone_size: many
cdr3_nt: TGTGCCAGCAGCCGAGGGCCAGACAGGGACTACGAGCAGTACTTC
cdr3_aa: CASSRGPDRDYEQYF

d_call: -
j_call: TRBJ1-1
v_call: TRBV20-1
clone_size: -
cdr3_nt: TGCAGTGAAGGGGGTGGATGGGGGCGGAGGACTGAAGCTTTCTTT
cdr3_aa: CSEGGGWGRRTEAFF

d_call: -
j_call: TRBJ2-7
v_call: TRBV15
clone_size: -
cdr3_nt: TGTGCCACCAGCAGTGAAGCGCTTCGGGGGTACGAGCAGTACTTC
cdr3_aa: CATSSEALRGYEQYF

d_call: TRBD2
j_call: TRBJ2-5
v_call: TRBV20-1
clone_size: -
cdr3_nt: TGCAGTGCGGCCGAGACTAGCGGGGCAGGTCAAGAGACCCAGTACTTC
cdr3_aa: CSAAETSGAGQETQYF

d_call: -
j_call: TRBJ2-5
v_call: TRBV3-1
clone_size: many
cdr3_nt: TGTGCCAGCAGCCAAGGACAATTTGATCAAGAGACCCAGTACTTC
cdr3_aa: CASSQGQFDQETQYF

d_call: -
j_call: TRBJ1-2
v_call: TRBV7-9
clone_size: few
cdr3_nt: TGTGCCAGCAAGCGGGGGATCGATGGCTACACCTTC
cdr3_aa: CASKRGIDGYTF

d_call: TRBD2
j_call: TRBJ2-1
v_call: TRBV20-1
clone_size: -
cdr3_nt: TGCAGTGCTGAAAAAGCGGGAGTGGGTCTCTACAATGAGCAGTTCTTC
cdr3_aa: CSAEKAGVGLYNEQFF

d_call: -
j_call: TRBJ1-1
v_call: TRBV20-1
clone_size: -
cdr3_nt: TGCAGTGCCAGGCAGGGGCCGGGCTACACCCGGGTGGACACTGAAGCTTTCTTT
cdr3_aa: CSARQGPGYTRVDTEAFF

d_call: -
j_call: TRBJ2-2
v_call: TRBV6-1
clone_size: once
cdr3_nt: TGTGCCAGCAGTCCAATCGAGAAGTACACCGGGGAGCTGTTTTTT
cdr3_aa: CASSPIEKYTGELFF

d_call: -
j_call: TRBJ2-6
v_call: TRBV19
clone_size: -
cdr3_nt: TGTGCCAGTAGTAGGGGGTACTCGGGCAGGGCAGGGGCCAACGTCCTGACTTTC
cdr3_aa: CASSRGYSGRAGANVLTF

d_call: -
j_call: TRBJ1-2
v_call: TRBV10-3
clone_size: few
cdr3_nt: TGTGCCATCAGTGTGGGACACCAGACCTATGGCTACACCTTC
cdr3_aa: CAISVGHQTYGYTF

d_call: TRBD1
j_call: TRBJ2-5
v_call: TRBV6-1
clone_size: -
cdr3_nt: TGTGCCAGCAGTGCTACAGGGGGCCGGGAGACCCAGTACTTC
cdr3_aa: CASSATGGRETQYF

d_call: -
j_call: TRBJ2-4
v_call: TRBV10-3
clone_size: -
cdr3_nt: TGTGCCATCAGTGGGGGGGTGGATGAGCAGTACTTC
cdr3_aa: CAISGGVDEQYF

d_call: TRBD1
j_call: TRBJ1-1
v_call: TRBV10-1
clone_size: many
cdr3_nt: TGCGCCAGCAGTGAGTCAACTACTCCCGGGACAGGGGGCGAAGACGGAGCTTTCTTT
cdr3_aa: CASSESTTPGTGGEDGAFF

d_call: -
j_call: TRBJ1-5
v_call: TRBV20-1
clone_size: many
cdr3_nt: TGCAGTGCTAGAGTGGGCAGGTGGGGGCTTCAGCCCCAGCATTTT
cdr3_aa: CSARVGRWGLQPQHF

d_call: TRBD1
j_call: TRBJ2-7
v_call: TRBV4-1
clone_size: few
cdr3_nt: TGCGCCAGCAGCCAAGGTCTCCGGACAGGGTTACACGAGCAGTACTTC
cdr3_aa: CASSQGLRTGLHEQYF